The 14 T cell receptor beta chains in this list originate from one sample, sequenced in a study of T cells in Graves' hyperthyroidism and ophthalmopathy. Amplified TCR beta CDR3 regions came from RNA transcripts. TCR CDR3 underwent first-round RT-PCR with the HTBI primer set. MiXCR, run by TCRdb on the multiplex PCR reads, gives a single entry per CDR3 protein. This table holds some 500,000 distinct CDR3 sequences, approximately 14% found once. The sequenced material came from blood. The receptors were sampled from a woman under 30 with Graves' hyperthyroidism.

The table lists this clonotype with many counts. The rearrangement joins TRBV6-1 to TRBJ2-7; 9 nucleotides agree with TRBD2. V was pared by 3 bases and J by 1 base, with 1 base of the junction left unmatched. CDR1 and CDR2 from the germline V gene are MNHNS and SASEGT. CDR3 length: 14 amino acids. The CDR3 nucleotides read TGTGCCAGCAGTGAGCGGGAGGGATCCTACGAGCAGTACTTC. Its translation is CASSEREGSYEQYF.

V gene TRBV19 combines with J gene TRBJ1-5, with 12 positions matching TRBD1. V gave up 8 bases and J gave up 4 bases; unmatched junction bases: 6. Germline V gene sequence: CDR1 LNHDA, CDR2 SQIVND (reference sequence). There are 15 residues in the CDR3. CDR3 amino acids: CASGGTGGPNQPQHF. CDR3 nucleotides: TGTGCCAGTGGGGGGACAGGGGGCCCGAATCAGCCCCAGCATTTT. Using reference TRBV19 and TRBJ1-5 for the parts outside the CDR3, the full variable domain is DGGITQSPKYLFRKEGQNVTLSCEQNLNHDAMYWYRQDPGQGLRLIYYSQIVNDFQKGDIAEGYSVSREKKESFPLTVTSAQKNPTAFYLCASGGTGGPNQPQHFGDGTRLSIL.

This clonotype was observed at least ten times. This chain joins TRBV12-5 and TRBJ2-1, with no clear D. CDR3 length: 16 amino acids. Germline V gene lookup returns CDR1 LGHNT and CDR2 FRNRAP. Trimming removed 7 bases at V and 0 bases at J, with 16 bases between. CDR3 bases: TGTGCTAGTGCCACAAATGAGGCCGCCTCCTACAATGAGCAGTTCTTC. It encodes CASATNEAASYNEQFF.

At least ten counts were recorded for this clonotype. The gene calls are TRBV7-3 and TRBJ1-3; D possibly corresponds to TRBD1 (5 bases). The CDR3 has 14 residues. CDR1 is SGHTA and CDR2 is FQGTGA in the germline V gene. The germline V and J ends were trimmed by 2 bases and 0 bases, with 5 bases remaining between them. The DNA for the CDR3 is TGTGCCAGCAGCTTAGGGACCTCTGGAAACACCATATATTTT. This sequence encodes CASSLGTSGNTIYF.

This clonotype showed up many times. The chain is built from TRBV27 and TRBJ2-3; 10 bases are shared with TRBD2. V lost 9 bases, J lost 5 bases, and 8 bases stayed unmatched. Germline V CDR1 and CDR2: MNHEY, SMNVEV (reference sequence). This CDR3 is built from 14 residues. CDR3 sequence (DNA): TGTGCCAGTACTCTAGCGGGAGACAGAGATACGCAGTATTTT. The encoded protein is CASTLAGDRDTQYF.

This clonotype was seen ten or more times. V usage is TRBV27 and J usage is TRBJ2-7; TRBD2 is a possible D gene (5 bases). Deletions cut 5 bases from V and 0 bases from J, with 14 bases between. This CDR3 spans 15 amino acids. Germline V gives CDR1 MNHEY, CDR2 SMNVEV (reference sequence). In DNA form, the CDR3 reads TGTGCCAGCAGTCGGCTAGCTGCTATCTCCTACGAGCAGTACTTC. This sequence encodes CASSRLAAISYEQYF.

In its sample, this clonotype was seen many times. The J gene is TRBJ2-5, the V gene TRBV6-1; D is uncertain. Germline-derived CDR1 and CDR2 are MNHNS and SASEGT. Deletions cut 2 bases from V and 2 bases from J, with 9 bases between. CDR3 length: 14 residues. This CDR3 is CASSELRKQETQYF. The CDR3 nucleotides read TGTGCCAGCAGTGAATTGCGCAAGCAAGAGACCCAGTACTTC.

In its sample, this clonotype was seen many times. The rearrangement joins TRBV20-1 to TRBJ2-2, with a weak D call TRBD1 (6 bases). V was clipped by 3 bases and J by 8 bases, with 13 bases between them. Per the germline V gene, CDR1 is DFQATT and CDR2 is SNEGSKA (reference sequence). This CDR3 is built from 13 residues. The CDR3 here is CSARKDSFGELFF. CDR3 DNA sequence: TGCAGTGCTAGGAAGGACAGTTTTGGGGAGCTGTTTTTT.

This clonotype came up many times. The CDR3 region is CASSIAQVLDGYTF. The CDR3 DNA reads as TGTGCCAGTAGTATAGCTCAGGTACTGGATGGCTACACCTTC. This rearrangement joins TRBV19 to TRBJ1-2, with D unresolved. This CDR3 has 14 residues. CDR1 and CDR2 (germline): LNHDA, SQIVND (reference sequence). V dropped 1 base and J dropped 6 bases, with 12 bases sitting between them.

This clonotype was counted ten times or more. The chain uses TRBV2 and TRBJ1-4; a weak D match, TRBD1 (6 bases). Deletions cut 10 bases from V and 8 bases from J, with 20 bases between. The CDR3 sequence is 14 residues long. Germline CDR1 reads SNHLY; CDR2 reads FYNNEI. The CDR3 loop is CATGPGQLGEKLFF. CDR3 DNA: TGTGCCACGGGACCGGGACAACTGGGGGAAAAACTGTTTTTT.

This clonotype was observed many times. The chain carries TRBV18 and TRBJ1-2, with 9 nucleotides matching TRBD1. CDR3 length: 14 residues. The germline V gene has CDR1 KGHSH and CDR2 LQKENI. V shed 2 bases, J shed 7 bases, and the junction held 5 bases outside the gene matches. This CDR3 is CASSPGTGFFGYTF. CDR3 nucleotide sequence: TGTGCCAGCTCACCAGGGACAGGGTTTTTTGGCTACACCTTC.

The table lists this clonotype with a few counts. CDR3 sequence (DNA): TGTGCCAGTAGCCCCACCGCAGGGACAGCCTATGGCTACACCTTC. Translation gives CASSPTAGTAYGYTF. This rearrangement joins TRBV19 to TRBJ1-2; 7 nucleotides agree with TRBD1. This CDR3 spans 15 amino acids. V was clipped by 6 bases and J by 4 bases; unmatched bases: 11. Germline V gene sequence: CDR1 LNHDA, CDR2 SQIVND (reference sequence).

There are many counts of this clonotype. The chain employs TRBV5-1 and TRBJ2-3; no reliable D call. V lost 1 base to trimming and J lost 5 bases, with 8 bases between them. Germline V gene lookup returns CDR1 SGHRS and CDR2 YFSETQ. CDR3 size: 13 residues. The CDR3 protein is CASSLNWGDTQYF. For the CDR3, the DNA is TGCGCCAGCAGCTTGAATTGGGGAGATACGCAGTATTTT.

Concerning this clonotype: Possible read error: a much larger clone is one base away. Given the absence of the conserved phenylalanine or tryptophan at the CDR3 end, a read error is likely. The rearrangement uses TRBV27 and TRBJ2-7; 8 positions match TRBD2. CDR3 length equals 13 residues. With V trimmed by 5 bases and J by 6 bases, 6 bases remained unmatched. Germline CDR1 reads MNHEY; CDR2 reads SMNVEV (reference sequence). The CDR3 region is CASSHGLAAEQYS. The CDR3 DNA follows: TGTGCCAGCAGTCACGGACTAGCCGCCGAGCAGTACTCC.